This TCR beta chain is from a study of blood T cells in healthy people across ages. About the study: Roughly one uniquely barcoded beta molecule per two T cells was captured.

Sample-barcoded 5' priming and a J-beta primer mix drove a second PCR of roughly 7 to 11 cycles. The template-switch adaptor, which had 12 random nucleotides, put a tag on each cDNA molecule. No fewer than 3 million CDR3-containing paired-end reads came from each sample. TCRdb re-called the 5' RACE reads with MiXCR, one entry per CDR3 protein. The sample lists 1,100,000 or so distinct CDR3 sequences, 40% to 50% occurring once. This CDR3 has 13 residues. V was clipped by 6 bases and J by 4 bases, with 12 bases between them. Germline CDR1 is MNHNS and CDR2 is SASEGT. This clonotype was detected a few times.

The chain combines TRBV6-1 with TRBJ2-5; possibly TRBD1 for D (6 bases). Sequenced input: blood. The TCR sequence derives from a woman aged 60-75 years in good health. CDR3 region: CASSTGLGETQYF. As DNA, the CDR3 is TGTGCCAGCAGCACAGGGTTAGGAGAGACCCAGTACTTC.